The 22 T cell receptor beta chains below were found in one sample sequenced in a study of PD-1 blockade in classical Hodgkin lymphoma. All trial patients relapsed after autologous stem cell transplantation. Method: immunoSEQ multiplex PCR; TCRdb's copy keeps in-frame clones and lacks some. Seen here are fewer than 15,000 clones, 75% to 95% observed once, and the top ten hold under 12%. The sample here was peripheral blood mononuclear cells (PBMCs), taken at baseline. The receptors were gathered from a human donor with classical Hodgkin lymphoma.

In its sample, this clone was seen once. The chain uses TRBV13 and TRBJ1-1; 7 bases line up with TRBD1. CDR1 and CDR2 (germline): PRHDT, FYEKMQ (reference sequence). Trimming removed 4 bases from V and 2 bases from J; junction bases left unmatched: 10. This CDR3 is 16 amino acids long. The CDR3: CASSSQTGQTNTEAFF. CDR3 sequence (DNA): TGTGCCAGCAGCTCGCAGACGGGACAGACCAACACTGAAGCTTTCTTT.

This chain links TRBV5-1 with TRBJ1-4; tentatively, D is TRBD1 (5 bases). From germline, CDR1 is SGHRS and CDR2 YFSETQ. Trimming pared 0 bases from V and 8 bases from J, leaving 11 bases between. This CDR3 is 14 amino acids long. CDR3 region: CASSLGQGGEKLFF. The CDR3 nucleotides are TGCGCCAGCAGCTTGGGGCAGGGAGGCGAAAAACTGTTTTTT.

The CDR3 loop is CASSFGKIMNTEAFF. The CDR3 DNA reads TGCGCCAGCAGCTTTGGGAAGATAATGAACACTGAAGCTTTCTTT. This chain connects TRBV5-1 to TRBJ1-1; no firm D call. The germline V and J ends were trimmed by 2 bases and 0 bases, with 11 bases remaining between them. The CDR3 is 15 amino acids. The germline V gene has CDR1 SGHRS and CDR2 YFSETQ.

This chain connects TRBV4-1 to TRBJ2-1; D is uncertain. CDR3 length equals 12 residues. V dropped 1 base and J dropped 7 bases, with 5 bases sitting between them. The V gene's germline CDR1 is MGHRA and CDR2 YSYEKL. The CDR3 DNA follows: TGCGCCAGCAGCCAAGTGGGAAATGAGCAGTTCTTC. It encodes CASSQVGNEQFF.

This rearrangement joins TRBV27 to TRBJ2-7; D remains ambiguous. V was shortened by 6 bases and J by 0 bases, with 9 bases between the two germline ends. The CDR3 runs 13 residues. Germline V gene data show CDR1 as MNHEY and CDR2 as SMNVEV (reference sequence). The CDR3 region is CASRSMSSYEQYF. The CDR3 DNA is TGTGCCAGCAGATCAATGAGCTCCTACGAGCAGTACTTC.

The chain links TRBV2 to TRBJ2-5; D gene ambiguous. V was shortened by 8 bases and J by 2 bases, with 12 bases between the two germline ends. The CDR3 has 13 amino acids. Germline CDR1 reads SNHLY; CDR2 reads FYNNEI. In DNA form, the CDR3 reads TGTGCCAGCGTGAAGGCGCGTCAAGAGACCCAGTACTTC. This encodes CASVKARQETQYF.

The J gene is TRBJ2-3, the V gene TRBV5-1; D ambiguous. Looked up from germline, CDR1 is SGHRS and CDR2 is YFSETQ. Deletions cut 0 bases from V and 2 bases from J, with 4 bases between. The CDR3 is made up of 13 amino acids. The CDR3 region is CASSLAPTDTQYF. The DNA of the CDR3 is TGCGCCAGCAGCTTGGCACCCACAGATACGCAGTATTTT. Together with reference TRBV5-1 and TRBJ2-3, the CDR3 gives the full variable domain: KAGVTQTPRYLIKTRGQQVTLSCSPISGHRSVSWYQQTPGQGLQFLFEYFSETQRNKGNFPGRFSGRQFSNSRSEMNVSTLELGDSALYLCASSLAPTDTQYFGPGTRLTVL.

The chain joins TRBV28 to TRBJ1-1; D remains unclear. CDR1 MDHEN and CDR2 SYDVKM come from the germline V gene. Trimming took off 1 base at V and 7 bases at J, with 16 bases between the two ends. The CDR3 sequence is 15 residues long. In nucleotides, the CDR3 is TGTGCCAGCAGTTTATCCCCCGACATTATCGTTGAAGCTTTCTTT. As protein: CASSLSPDIIVEAFF.

V and J are TRBV6-1 and TRBJ2-7; D call uncertain. CDR1 and CDR2 from the germline V gene are MNHNS and SASEGT. Trimming left V 10 bases short and J 2 bases short, with 9 bases between. This CDR3 contains 11 residues. The CDR3 reads CATHSPYEQYF. The CDR3 DNA follows: TGTGCCACGCACAGTCCCTACGAGCAGTACTTC.

J is TRBJ1-6 and V is TRBV6-6, with 10 positions matching TRBD1. This CDR3 spans 15 amino acids. V shed 4 bases and J 7 bases; nucleotides not matched to a gene: 4. The germline gives CDR1 MNHNY, CDR2 SVGAGI (reference sequence). The CDR3 spells CASSSPGQGNSPLHF. CDR3 DNA sequence: TGTGCCAGCAGTTCGCCGGGACAGGGGAATTCACCCCTCCACTTT.

The V call is TRBV28, the J call TRBJ2-4, with a tentative D call TRBD2 (5 bases). This CDR3 region has 14 residues. V gave up 7 bases and J gave up 8 bases, with 18 bases separating them. CDR1 and CDR2 from the germline V gene are MDHEN and SYDVKM. The CDR3 loop is CASTTLGDSDIQYF. The CDR3 DNA is TGTGCCAGCACCACACTGGGAGATTCGGACATTCAGTACTTC. The variable domain in full, with the rest retrieved from reference TRBV28 and TRBJ2-4, is DVKVTQSSRYLVKRTGEKVFLECVQDMDHENMFWYRQDPGLGLRLIYFSYDVKMKEKGDIPEGYSVSREKKERFSLILESASTNQTSMYLCASTTLGDSDIQYFGAGTRLSVL.

This chain links TRBV6-1 with TRBJ2-2; TRBD1 matches at 8 bases. V gave up 8 bases and J gave up 6 bases; unmatched junction bases: 8. The CDR3 has 14 amino acids. Germline loops: CDR1 MNHNS, CDR2 SASEGT. CDR3 amino acids: CASGGTGGSGELFF. DNA for the CDR3: TGTGCCAGCGGCGGGACAGGAGGGTCCGGGGAGCTGTTTTTT.

The chain links TRBV5-1 to TRBJ1-1; 8 bases agree with TRBD1. The ends lost 0 bases at V and 8 bases at J; junction bases unmatched: 3. The CDR3 is made up of 13 amino acids. Germline V gene sequence: CDR1 SGHRS, CDR2 YFSETQ. In DNA form, the CDR3 reads TGCGCCAGCAGCTTGGGGGACAGGTCGGAAGCTTTCTTT. Protein: CASSLGDRSEAFF.

This clone was counted between two and nine times. The rearrangement joins TRBV29-1 to TRBJ1-1, with D perhaps matching TRBD1 (5 bases). This CDR3 contains 12 residues. Trimming removed 7 bases from V and 3 bases from J, with 12 bases in between. Germline V gene data show CDR1 as SQVTM and CDR2 as ANQGSEA. The CDR3 loop reads CSAPWGDTEAFF. CDR3 sequence (DNA): TGCAGCGCACCATGGGGGGACACTGAAGCTTTCTTT. Together with reference TRBV29-1 and TRBJ1-1, the CDR3 gives the full variable domain: SAVISQKPSRDICQRGTSLTIQCQVDSQVTMMFWYRQQPGQSLTLIATANQGSEATYESGFVIDKFPISRPNLTFSTLTVSNMSPEDSSIYLCSAPWGDTEAFFGQGTRLTVV.

The CDR3 nucleotides are TGTGCCAGCAGTCAAACAGGGAGAGAGGACTATGGCTACACCTTC. Translated: CASSQTGREDYGYTF. The chain couples TRBV6-5 to TRBJ1-2, with a weak D call TRBD1 (6 bases). The germline V gene encodes CDR1 MNHEY and CDR2 SVGAGI. The V end was cut by 5 bases, the J end by 3 bases, with 16 bases between. The CDR3 has 15 amino acids.

V gene TRBV9 combines with J gene TRBJ2-2, with 9 bases lining up with TRBD2. Germline V gene data show CDR1 as SGDLS and CDR2 as YYNGEE. This CDR3 region has 16 residues. V lost 0 bases, J lost 1 base, and 1 base stayed unmatched. CDR3 amino acids: CASSVVSGGNTGELFF. For the CDR3, the DNA is TGTGCCAGCAGCGTAGTTAGCGGGGGGAACACCGGGGAGCTGTTTTTT.

V usage is TRBV5-1 and J usage is TRBJ1-2; D not resolved. Germline CDR1 and CDR2: SGHRS and YFSETQ. The ends were cut back, 4 bases at V and 7 bases at J, with 11 bases in the middle. The CDR3 length is 12 residues. CDR3 in amino acids: CASSVGVGGYTF. The CDR3 DNA reads TGCGCCAGCAGCGTCGGGGTGGGTGGCTACACCTTC.

The chain is built from TRBV7-8 and TRBJ1-4; the D gene is possibly TRBD1 (6 bases). The CDR3 has 16 residues. Per germline, CDR1 SGHVS and CDR2 FQNEAQ. Between the trimmed V and J ends, which lost 5 bases and 0 bases, there was a span of 13 bases. This CDR3 reads CASSLRGLATNEKLFF. The CDR3 bases are TGTGCCAGCAGCCTACGGGGGCTGGCAACTAATGAAAAACTGTTTTTT. Drawing the rest from reference TRBV7-8 and TRBJ1-4, the complete variable domain is GAGVSQSPRYKVAKRGQDVALRCDPISGHVSLFWYQQALGQGPEFLTYFQNEAQLDKSGLPSDRFFAERPEGSVSTLKIQRTQQEDSAVYLCASSLRGLATNEKLFFGSGTQLSVL.

CDR3 in DNA: TGTGCCATCAGTGAGGGCTCCGGTGGGGGAGAGACCCAGTACTTC. This encodes CAISEGSGGGETQYF. This rearrangement joins TRBV10-3 to TRBJ2-5; D tentatively reads TRBD1 or TRBD2 (5 bases each). V dropped 2 bases and J dropped 4 bases, with 14 bases sitting between them. CDR3 length: 15 residues. Per germline, CDR1 ENHRY and CDR2 SYGVKD.

This clone occurred once. The chain employs TRBV28 and TRBJ2-3; 14 bases are a match to TRBD2. The CDR3 contains 14 residues. The V gene end was trimmed by 8 bases and the J gene end by 6 bases; junction bases not matched to a gene: 4. CDR1 MDHEN and CDR2 SYDVKM come from the germline V gene. In DNA form, the CDR3 reads TGTGCCAGCCTGGGACTAGCGGGGGCGGATACGCAGTATTTT. As protein: CASLGLAGADTQYF.

The chain carries TRBV28 and TRBJ2-5, with 13 bases lining up with TRBD2. CDR1 and CDR2 (germline): MDHEN, SYDVKM. CDR3 length: 18 amino acids. With 6 bases clipped from V and 4 bases from J, the junction kept 14 bases outside the gene matches. This CDR3 is CASRQLAGGQGSIETQYF. The CDR3 coding sequence is TGTGCCAGCAGGCAACTAGCGGGGGGGCAGGGGAGCATAGAGACCCAGTACTTC.

DNA of the CDR3: TGTGCCAGCAGTTCCTCTTGGGGCACCGGGTGGGAGCCCCAGCATTTT. This gives the protein CASSSSWGTGWEPQHF. The chain is built from TRBV6-5 and TRBJ1-5, with D possibly TRBD1 on 5 matching bases. The V end lost 4 bases, the J end lost 8 bases, and 21 bases lay between the germline ends. CDR1 is MNHEY and CDR2 is SVGAGI in the germline V gene. This CDR3 is built from 16 residues.